This T cell receptor (beta chain) was sequenced during a study of blood T cell repertoires in COVID-19. Looked up from germline, CDR1 is KGHSH and CDR2 is LQKENI. Trimming removed 6 bases from V and 4 bases from J, with 27 bases in between. CDR3 length equals 18 residues. TCRdb keeps only in-frame clones here, not all; method: immunoSEQ multiplex PCR. The table lists 260,000 or so clones, approximately 80% of them singletons. Material for sequencing was peripheral blood. The sequence came from a woman aged 65 to 85 with acute or convalescent COVID-19. The chain carries TRBV18 and TRBJ1-1, with a possible D match to TRBD1 (5 bases). As DNA, the CDR3 is TGTGCCAGCTCCAATATCAAAGTCATTTTTGGGGCTCCCACTGAAGCTTTCTTT. Protein: CASSNIKVIFGAPTEAFF.